This T cell receptor (beta chain) stems from a study of T cells in Graves' hyperthyroidism and ophthalmopathy (dated by TCRdb to between 2017 and 2020). Regarding the complete study: Peripheral blood was collected at initial diagnosis, before any treatment. To identify TCR V-J signatures that set the groups apart, the researchers used a discovery cohort of 100 patients, made up of roughly 40 with Graves' ophthalmopathy and about 60 with stable Graves' hyperthyroidism. Prospective prediction of ophthalmopathy was tested in an independent validation cohort of approximately 19 hyperthyroidism patients and 17 patients who later progressed to ophthalmopathy. The approximately 90 discovery patients were divided at random into training and test sets in a 7:3 ratio. Thyroid tissue and blood T-cell repertoires from six Graves' hyperthyroidism patients were also compared in the study. Once sampling was done, hyperthyroidism patients were given methimazole at a starting dose of 30 mg daily, whereas ophthalmopathy patients were given high-dose intravenous methylprednisolone. TCR Vbeta CDR3 sequencing of fewer than 150 peripheral blood samples (fewer than 45 ophthalmopathy, under 80 hyperthyroidism and approximately 17 progressor patients) is reported in the paper. Results the study describes overall, beyond this receptor: During validation, the model predicted progression to ophthalmopathy a median of about 5.9 months ahead of onset, with 70.59% sensitivity and 72.22% specificity. Ophthalmopathy was separated from stable hyperthyroidism by a 13 V-J signature model, with 87.88% sensitivity and roughly 81% specificity obtained in cross-validation and 80%/75% obtained in testing. Most expanded thyroid clonotypes (frequency above 0.001) were also detected in blood, suggesting blood repertoires may reflect thyroid immune responses. No statistical method was used to fix the sample size in advance, and group allocation was not hidden from the investigators.

To note about this clonotype: Its recognized antigen is unknown. The input lacks base qualities; no much larger clone sits a single base away.

A patient counted as having stable Graves' hyperthyroidism if no progression to ophthalmopathy occurred over 18 months of follow-up. Hyperthyroidism patients were newly diagnosed, had a disease duration of under 2 months, and were aged 18 to 65 years. Exclusion was applied to patients with uncontrolled infections, other autoimmune diseases, pregnancy or lactation. Diagnoses relied on clinical symptoms, serum thyroxine and TRAb, thyroid ultrasound and orbital computed tomography. PBMCs were separated from roughly 10 ml of fresh peripheral blood using Ficoll-Paque density gradient centrifugation. Trizol reagent was used to extract total RNA, and RNA quality was then checked on an Agilent 2100 Bioanalyzer. The CDR3 runs 13 amino acids, cysteine and phenylalanine included. Only the CDR3 region is kept as DNA, spanning 39 bases read in frame from base 1. The junction shows trimming of 4 bases on V and 6 bases on J, plus 12 bases between the germline ends.

TCR beta CDR3 regions were amplified from RNA transcripts. The TCR CDR3 was subjected to a first round of RT-PCR using the HTBI primer set and the Qiagen OneStep RT-PCR kit. A second multiplex PCR round built the libraries, followed by size selection and purification. Libraries were sequenced paired-end with 100 bp reads on an Illumina HiSeq2000. Concerning the study's data processing: Raw data were processed with SOAPnuke, discarding reads with adapters, uncalled bases, mean Phred below 15, or no exact constant-primer or identifier match. COPE v1.2.5 was used to merge high-quality paired reads, and clonotypes were defined as unique nucleotide sequences. Clonotypes were aligned to IMGT TRBV, TRBD and TRBJ reference segments using MiTCR v1.1. Only V-J combinations with frequency above 0.0001, covering approximately 99% of repertoires, were analysed. A TCS score was defined as the ratio of F50 (clonal expansion) to E x V (chaos), with BLOSUM62-based TCRdist applied between CDR3 peptides within each V-J. Welch's t-statistics and random forest reduced fewer than 600 V-J features to 10 to 15, which were used in a naive Bayes classifier (R e1071). The public sequencing data were trimmed at Q25 with fastp and processed into clonotypes with MiXCR by TCRdb, which kept only in-frame beta chains. Under each unique CDR3 protein, matching rows form one entry showing the most common genes and DNA. TCRdb assigned the V and J calls; the authors' analysis was not used. The sample yields about 360,000 distinct CDR3 sequences; about 18% were counted once. 3% to 4% of the sample comes from the top ten.

The rearranged segments are TRBV12-3 or TRBV12-4 and TRBJ1-2; the D gene identity is not certain. This receptor was identified in a woman aged 18-29 years with Graves' hyperthyroidism. Material: blood. The nucleotide sequence is given as TGTGCCAGCAGTTACACCGGGAGAAATGGCTACACCTTC. The resulting protein is CASSYTGRNGYTF.